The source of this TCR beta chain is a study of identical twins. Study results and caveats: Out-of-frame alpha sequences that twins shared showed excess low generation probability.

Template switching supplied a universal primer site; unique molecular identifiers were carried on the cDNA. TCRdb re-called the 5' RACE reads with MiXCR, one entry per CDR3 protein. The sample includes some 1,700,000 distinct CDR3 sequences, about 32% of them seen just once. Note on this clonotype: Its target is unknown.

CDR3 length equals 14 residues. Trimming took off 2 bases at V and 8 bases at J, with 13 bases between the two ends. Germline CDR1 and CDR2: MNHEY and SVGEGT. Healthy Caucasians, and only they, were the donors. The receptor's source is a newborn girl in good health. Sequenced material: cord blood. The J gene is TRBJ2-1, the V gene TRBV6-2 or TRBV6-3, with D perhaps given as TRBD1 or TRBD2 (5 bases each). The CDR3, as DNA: TGTGCCAGCAGTTACGCTCAGCCGGGGCATGAGCAGTTCTTC. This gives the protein CASSYAQPGHEQFF.